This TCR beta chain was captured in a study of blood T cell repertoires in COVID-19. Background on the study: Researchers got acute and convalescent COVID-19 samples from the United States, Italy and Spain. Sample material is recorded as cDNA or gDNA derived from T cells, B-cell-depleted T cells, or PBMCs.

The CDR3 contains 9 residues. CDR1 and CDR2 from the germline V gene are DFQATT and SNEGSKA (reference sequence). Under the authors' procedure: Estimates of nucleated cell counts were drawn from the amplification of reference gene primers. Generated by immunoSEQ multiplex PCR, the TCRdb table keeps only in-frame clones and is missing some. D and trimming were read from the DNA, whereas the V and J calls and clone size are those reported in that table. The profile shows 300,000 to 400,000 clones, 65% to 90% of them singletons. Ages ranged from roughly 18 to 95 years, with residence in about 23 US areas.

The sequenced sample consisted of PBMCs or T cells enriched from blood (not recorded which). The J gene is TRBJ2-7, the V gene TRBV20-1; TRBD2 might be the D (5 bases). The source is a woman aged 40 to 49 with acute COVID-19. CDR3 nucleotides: TGCAGGGGGAGTATTCGGCAGTACTTC. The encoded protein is CRGSIRQYF.